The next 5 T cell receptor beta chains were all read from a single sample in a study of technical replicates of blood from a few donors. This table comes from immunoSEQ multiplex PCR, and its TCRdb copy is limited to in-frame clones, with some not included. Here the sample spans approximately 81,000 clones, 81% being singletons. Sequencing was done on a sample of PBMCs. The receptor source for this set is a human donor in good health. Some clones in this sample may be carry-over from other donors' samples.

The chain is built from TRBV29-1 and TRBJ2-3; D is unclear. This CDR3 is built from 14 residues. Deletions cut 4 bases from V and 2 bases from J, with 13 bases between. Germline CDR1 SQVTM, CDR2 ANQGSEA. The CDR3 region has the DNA TGCAGCGTTGGTGCGAGTTACGCCACAGATACGCAGTATTTT. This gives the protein CSVGASYATDTQYF.

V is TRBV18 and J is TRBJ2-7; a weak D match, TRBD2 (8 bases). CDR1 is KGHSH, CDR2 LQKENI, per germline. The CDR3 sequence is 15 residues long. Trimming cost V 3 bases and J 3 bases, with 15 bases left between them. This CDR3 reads CASSPVRGDSYEQYF. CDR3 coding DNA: TGTGCCAGCTCACCGGTGCGGGGGGACAGCTACGAGCAGTACTTC.

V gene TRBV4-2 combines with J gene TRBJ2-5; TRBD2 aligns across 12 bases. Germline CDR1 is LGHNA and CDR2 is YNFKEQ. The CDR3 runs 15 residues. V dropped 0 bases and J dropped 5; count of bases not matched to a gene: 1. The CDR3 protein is CASSQEGTSGETQYF. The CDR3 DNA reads TGTGCCAGCAGCCAAGAAGGGACTAGCGGGGAGACCCAGTACTTC.

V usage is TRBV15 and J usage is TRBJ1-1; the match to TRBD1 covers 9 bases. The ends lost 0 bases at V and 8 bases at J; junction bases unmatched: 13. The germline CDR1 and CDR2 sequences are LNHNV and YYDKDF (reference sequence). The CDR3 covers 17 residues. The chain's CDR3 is CATSRENTGTGSKEAFF. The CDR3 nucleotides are TGTGCCACCAGCAGAGAAAATACCGGGACAGGGAGCAAAGAAGCTTTCTTT. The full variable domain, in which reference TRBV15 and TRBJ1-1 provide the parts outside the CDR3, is DAMVIQNPRYQVTQFGKPVTLSCSQTLNHNVMYWYQQKSSQAPKLLFHYYDKDFNNEADTPDNFQSRRPNTSFCFLDIRSPGLGDTAMYLCATSRENTGTGSKEAFFGQGTRLTVV.

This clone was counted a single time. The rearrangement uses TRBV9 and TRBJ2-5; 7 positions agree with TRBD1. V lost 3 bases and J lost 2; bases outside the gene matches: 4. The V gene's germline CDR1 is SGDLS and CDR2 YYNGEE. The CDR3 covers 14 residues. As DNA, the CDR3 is TGTGCCAGCAGCGCTCGGACAGGACAAGAGACCCAGTACTTC. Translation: CASSARTGQETQYF.